This T cell receptor beta chain emerged from a study of T cell responses to AZD1222 COVID-19 vaccine. Study findings and constraints: Just a handful of AZD1222 recipients were seropositive at baseline.

TCRdb keeps only in-frame clones here, not all; method: immunoSEQ multiplex PCR. There are approximately 140,000 clones in the sample; 85% to 95% occur only once, and about 1.3% lies in the top ten. Points on this clone: Its target is not known.

With 4 bases clipped from V and 8 bases from J, the junction kept 3 bases outside the gene matches. Germline V CDR1 and CDR2: SGHRS, YFSETQ. This CDR3 contains 14 residues. Source: peripheral blood, taken on day 0 of AZD1222 vaccination. The TCR comes from an adult in good health. The chain couples TRBV5-1 to TRBJ1-6; 10 nucleotides agree with TRBD1. CDR3 in amino acids: CASSVGTGDSPLHF. CDR3 DNA sequence: TGCGCCAGCAGCGTAGGGACAGGGGATTCACCCCTCCACTTT.